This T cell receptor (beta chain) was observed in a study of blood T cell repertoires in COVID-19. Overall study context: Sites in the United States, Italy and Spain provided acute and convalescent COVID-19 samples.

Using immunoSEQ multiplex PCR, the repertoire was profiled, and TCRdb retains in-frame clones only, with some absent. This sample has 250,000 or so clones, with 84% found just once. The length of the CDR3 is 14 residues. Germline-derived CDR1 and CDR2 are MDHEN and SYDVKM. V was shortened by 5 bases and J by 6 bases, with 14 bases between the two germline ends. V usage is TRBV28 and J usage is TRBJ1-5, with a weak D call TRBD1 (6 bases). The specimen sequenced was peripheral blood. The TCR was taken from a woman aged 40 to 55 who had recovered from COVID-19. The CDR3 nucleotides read TGTGCCAGCAGTCCGGCGACAGGTACTCAGCCCCAGCATTTT. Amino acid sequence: CASSPATGTQPQHF.